The entry below describes one TCR beta chain. The data derive from a study of blood T cell repertoires in COVID-19. Clones were sequenced by immunoSEQ multiplex PCR, and TCRdb holds only the in-frame ones, with some missing. The sample holds about 140,000 clones, around four fifths seen once. The CDR3 contains 13 residues. Trimming left V 0 bases short and J 7 bases short, with 7 bases between. Germline values: CDR1 SNHLY, CDR2 FYNNEI. The rearrangement joins TRBV2 to TRBJ1-5, with D possibly being TRBD1 (5 bases). Sequenced material: peripheral blood. This TCR was recovered from a woman older than 75 with acute or convalescent COVID-19. CDR3 coding DNA: TGTGCCAGCAGTGAAGCCGGGGGGCAGCCCCAGCATTTT. Its translation: CASSEAGGQPQHF.